Given below is one T cell receptor beta chain in context. The target antigen is unknown. The data were taken from a study of T cells in localized non-small cell lung cancer. Sequencing used immunoSEQ multiplex PCR; TCRdb keeps in-frame clones, though not all of them. The repertoire holds approximately 18,000 clones, with approximately 80% as singletons. Study conclusions and caveats: Uninvolved adjacent lung showed higher T cell clonality than tumor.

CDR1 SGHRS and CDR2 YFSETQ come from the germline V gene. V was cut by 4 bases and J by 0 bases, with 12 bases left in between. This CDR3 has 15 residues. The sequencing used peripheral blood, collected before any cancer treatment. The chain uses TRBV5-1 and TRBJ2-3; D gene uncertain. This clonotype originated in a female donor of 60 years or more with stage I lung adenocarcinoma. CDR3 sequence reads: CASSGLTRSTDTQYF. The CDR3 DNA sequence: TGCGCCAGCAGCGGTCTGACGCGTAGCACAGATACGCAGTATTTT.